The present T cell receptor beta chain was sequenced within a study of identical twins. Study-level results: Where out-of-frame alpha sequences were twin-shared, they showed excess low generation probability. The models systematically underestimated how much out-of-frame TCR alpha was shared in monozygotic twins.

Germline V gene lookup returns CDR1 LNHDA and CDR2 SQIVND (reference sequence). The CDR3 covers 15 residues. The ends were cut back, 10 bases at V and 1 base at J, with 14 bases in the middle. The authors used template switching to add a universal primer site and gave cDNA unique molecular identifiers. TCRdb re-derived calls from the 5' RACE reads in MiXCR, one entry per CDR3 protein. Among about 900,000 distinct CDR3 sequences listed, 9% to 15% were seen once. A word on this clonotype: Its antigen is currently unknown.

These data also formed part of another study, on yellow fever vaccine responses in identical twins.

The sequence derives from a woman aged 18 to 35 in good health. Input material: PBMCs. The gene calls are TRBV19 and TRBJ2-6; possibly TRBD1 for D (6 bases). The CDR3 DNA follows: TGTGCCATCGGGACACGGACTTCTGGGGCCAACGTCCTGACTTTC. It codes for CAIGTRTSGANVLTF. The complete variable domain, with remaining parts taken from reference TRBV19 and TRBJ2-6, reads DGGITQSPKYLFRKEGQNVTLSCEQNLNHDAMYWYRQDPGQGLRLIYYSQIVNDFQKGDIAEGYSVSREKKESFPLTVTSAQKNPTAFYLCAIGTRTSGANVLTFGAGSRLTVL.